This TCR beta chain was found in a study of blood T cell repertoires in COVID-19. Living in about two dozen US areas, the participants were between roughly 18 and 90 years of age. Assay: immunoSEQ multiplex PCR; the TCRdb copy retains only in-frame clones and omits some. The profile shows roughly 500,000 clones, around 87% of them singletons. J gave up 3 bases and V 3 bases, and 1 base lay outside the gene matches. Germline loops: CDR1 SGHNT, CDR2 YENEEA. CDR3 length: 13 amino acids. Sequencing input: PBMCs or T cells enriched from blood (not recorded which). This TCR derives from a woman between 40 and 55 years old who had recovered from COVID-19. The rearrangement links TRBV11-3 to TRBJ1-1, with 7 bases that match TRBD1. The CDR3 sequence is CASSFQGDTEAFF. The CDR3 DNA follows: TGTGCCAGCAGCTTTCAGGGGGACACTGAAGCTTTCTTT.